The next 10 T cell receptor beta chains were all read from a single sample in a study of a mutant IDH1 vaccine in newly diagnosed glioma. The antigens of these receptors remain unknown. Time point: week 35, safety follow-up. One vaccine dose held 300 ug of mutant IDH1 20-mer peptide and came with topical imiquimod. Sequencing was performed with immunoSEQ multiplex PCR; in TCRdb, only in-frame clones are kept and a portion is missing. In the table there are 25,000 to 40,000 clones, around 79% of which are singletons. This material consisted of PBMCs, taken from a glioma patient whose treatment included an IDH1 peptide vaccine. The receptors shown here come from a woman in her 30s with glioma. Some clones in this sample may be carry-over from other donors' samples.

This clone is classed as medium-sized. The chain has TRBV30 and TRBJ2-1; weak D call: TRBD2 (6 bases). Germline-derived CDR1 and CDR2 are GTSNPN and SVGIG (reference sequence). V was cut by 3 bases and J by 13 bases, with 16 bases left in between. This CDR3 region has 12 residues. The CDR3 bases are TGTGCCTGGAGCGCCACTAGCTCACGACAGTTCTTC. It codes for CAWSATSSRQFF.

V usage is TRBV7-8 and J usage is TRBJ1-5; D is uncertain. V was cut by 1 base and J by 0 bases, with 13 bases left in between. CDR3 length: 17 residues. Germline lookup yields CDR1 SGHVS and CDR2 FQNEAQ. As DNA, the CDR3 is TGTGCCAGCAGCTTAGAAGGACGGTTATATAGCAATCAGCCCCAGCATTTT. This codes for CASSLEGRLYSNQPQHF.

The chain joins TRBV29-1 to TRBJ2-2; 9 nucleotides align to TRBD1. The CDR3 is 15 residues long. Germline values: CDR1 SQVTM, CDR2 ANQGSEA. V trimming: 7 bases; J trimming: 1 base; junction bases outside the gene matches: 7. CDR3 residues: CSAGTGRLNTGELFF. CDR3 in DNA: TGCAGCGCCGGGACAGGGCGCTTGAACACCGGGGAGCTGTTTTTT.

This clone was seen only a few times. CDR3 region: CASSYEEGGNQPQHF. The CDR3 DNA sequence: TGTGCCAGCAGTTACGAGGAGGGTGGCAATCAGCCCCAGCATTTT. The rearrangement joins TRBV6-5 to TRBJ1-5, with unresolved D. CDR3 length equals 15 residues. The V and J ends lost 2 bases and 2 bases respectively, with 10 bases between them. Germline V CDR1 and CDR2: MNHEY, SVGAGI.

The chain couples TRBV29-1 to TRBJ2-7; 7 bases align to TRBD1. This CDR3 comprises 12 residues. J lost 1 base, V lost 5 bases, and 2 bases had no gene match. CDR1 and CDR2 (germline): SQVTM, ANQGSEA. The chain's CDR3 is CSVTGESYEQYF. CDR3 coding DNA: TGCAGCGTTACAGGGGAATCCTACGAGCAGTACTTC.

This rearrangement joins TRBV28 to TRBJ1-1; TRBD1 agrees at 7 bases. V lost 5 bases to trimming and J lost 6 bases; unmatched junction nucleotides: 6. Germline-derived CDR1 and CDR2 are MDHEN and SYDVKM. This CDR3 is built from 13 residues. The CDR3 sequence is CASSVTGSPEAFF. The CDR3, as DNA: TGTGCCAGCAGTGTGACAGGGAGCCCTGAAGCTTTCTTT.

The chain is built from TRBV2 and TRBJ2-2; possible D gene TRBD1, 6 bases. The CDR3 consists of 16 residues. Germline V gene sequence: CDR1 SNHLY, CDR2 FYNNEI. V was clipped by 5 bases and J by 1 base, with 14 bases between them. The CDR3 coding sequence is TGTGCCAGCAGTTTACAGGGCTTAAAGAACACCGGGGAGCTGTTTTTT. Translated: CASSLQGLKNTGELFF.

The sample holds a few counts of this clone. The chain uses TRBV9 and TRBJ1-4, with 7 bases fitting TRBD1. With V trimmed by 4 bases and J by 5 bases, 8 bases remained unmatched. Germline lookup yields CDR1 SGDLS and CDR2 YYNGEE. The CDR3 spans 15 residues. The CDR3 DNA sequence: TGTGCCAGCAGCCCACGGGACAGCCTGAATGAAAAACTGTTTTTT. This gives the protein CASSPRDSLNEKLFF.

The gene calls are TRBV7-3 and TRBJ1-2, with TRBD1 matching over 9 bases. V shed 5 bases and J 6 bases; nucleotides not matched to a gene: 4. The CDR3 has 13 amino acids. CDR1 is SGHTA and CDR2 is FQGTGA in the germline V gene. The CDR3 DNA reads as TGTGCCAGCAGCCTACAGGGGGCGGATGGCTACACCTTC. This gives the protein CASSLQGADGYTF.

The chain employs TRBV10-2 and TRBJ2-7, with 8 bases matching TRBD2. Trimming at V came to 3 bases and at J to 0 bases, leaving 13 bases not matched to a gene. From germline, CDR1 is WSHSY and CDR2 SAAADI. This CDR3 has 18 residues. This CDR3 is CASSDPGRIAGTSYEQYF. In DNA form, the CDR3 reads TGCGCCAGCAGTGACCCCGGCAGAATAGCGGGAACCTCCTACGAGCAGTACTTC.